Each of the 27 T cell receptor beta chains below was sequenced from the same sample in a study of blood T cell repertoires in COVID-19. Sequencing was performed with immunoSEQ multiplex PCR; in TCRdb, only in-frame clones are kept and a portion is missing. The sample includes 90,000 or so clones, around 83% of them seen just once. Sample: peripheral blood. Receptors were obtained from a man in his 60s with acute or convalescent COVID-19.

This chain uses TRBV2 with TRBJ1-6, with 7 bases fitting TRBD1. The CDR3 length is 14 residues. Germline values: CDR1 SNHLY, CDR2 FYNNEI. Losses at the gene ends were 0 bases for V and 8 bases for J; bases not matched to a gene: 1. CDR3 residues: CASSEAQGYSPLHF. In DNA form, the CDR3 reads TGTGCCAGCAGTGAAGCACAGGGGTATTCACCCCTCCACTTT.

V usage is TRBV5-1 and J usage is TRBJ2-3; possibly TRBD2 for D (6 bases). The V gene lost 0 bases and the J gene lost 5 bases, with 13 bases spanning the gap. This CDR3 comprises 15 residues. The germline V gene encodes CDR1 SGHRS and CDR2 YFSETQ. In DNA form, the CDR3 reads TGCGCCAGCAGCTTGGTGGGACTCGGGAGAGATACGCAGTATTTT. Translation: CASSLVGLGRDTQYF.

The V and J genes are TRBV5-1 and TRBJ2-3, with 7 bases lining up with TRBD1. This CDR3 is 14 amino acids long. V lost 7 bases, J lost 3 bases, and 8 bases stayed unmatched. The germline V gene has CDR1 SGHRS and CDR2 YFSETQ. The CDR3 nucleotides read TGCGCCAGCGAAAGGGGACAGCAAACAGATACGCAGTATTTT. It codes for CASERGQQTDTQYF.

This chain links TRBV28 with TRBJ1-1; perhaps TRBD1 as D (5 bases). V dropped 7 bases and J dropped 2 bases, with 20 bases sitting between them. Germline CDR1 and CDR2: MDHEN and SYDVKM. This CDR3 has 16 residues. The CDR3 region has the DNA TGTGCCAGCACTCCCCAGGGCCGGGGGAGAAACACTGAAGCTTTCTTT. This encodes CASTPQGRGRNTEAFF.

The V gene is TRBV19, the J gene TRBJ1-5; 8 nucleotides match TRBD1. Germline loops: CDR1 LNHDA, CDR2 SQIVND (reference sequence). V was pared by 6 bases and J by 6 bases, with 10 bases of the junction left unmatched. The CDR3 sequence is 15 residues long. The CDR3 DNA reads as TGTGCCAGTAGCCGTCCAGGGGGCGGGGGTCAGCCCCAGCATTTT. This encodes CASSRPGGGGQPQHF.

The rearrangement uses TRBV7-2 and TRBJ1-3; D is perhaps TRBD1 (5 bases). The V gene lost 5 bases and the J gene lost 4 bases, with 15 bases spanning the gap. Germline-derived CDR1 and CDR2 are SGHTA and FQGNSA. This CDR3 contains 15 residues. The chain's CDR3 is CASSPVGGSGNTIYF. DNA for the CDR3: TGTGCCAGCAGCCCCGTCGGGGGATCAGGAAACACCATATATTTT.

CDR3: CASQLAGGNTGELFF. CDR3 in DNA: TGTGCCAGTCAACTAGCGGGGGGGAACACCGGGGAGCTGTTTTTT. The chain is built from TRBV2 and TRBJ2-2, with 12 positions matching TRBD2. Germline CDR1 SNHLY, CDR2 FYNNEI. V was pared by 9 bases and J by 1 base, with 3 bases of the junction left unmatched. The CDR3 has 15 residues.

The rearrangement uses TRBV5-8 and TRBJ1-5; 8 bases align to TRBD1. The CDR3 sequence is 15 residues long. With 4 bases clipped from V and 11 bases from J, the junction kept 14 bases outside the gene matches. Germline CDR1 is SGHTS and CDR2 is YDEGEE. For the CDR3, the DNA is TGTGCCAGCAGCCTTATGACAGGGGTTGGTGGGTCCCAGCATTTT. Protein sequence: CASSLMTGVGGSQHF.

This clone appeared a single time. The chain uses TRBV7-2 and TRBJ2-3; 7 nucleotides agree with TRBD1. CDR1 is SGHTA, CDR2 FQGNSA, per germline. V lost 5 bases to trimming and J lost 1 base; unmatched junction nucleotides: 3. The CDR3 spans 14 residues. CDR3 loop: CASSMDRRTDTQYF. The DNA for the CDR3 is TGTGCCAGCAGCATGGACAGGCGCACAGATACGCAGTATTTT.

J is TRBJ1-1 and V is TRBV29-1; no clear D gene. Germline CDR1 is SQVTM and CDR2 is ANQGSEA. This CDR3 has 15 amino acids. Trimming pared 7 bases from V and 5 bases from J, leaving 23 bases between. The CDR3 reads CSAMPTHMASTEAFF. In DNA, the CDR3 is TGCAGCGCCATGCCCACCCACATGGCTTCTACTGAAGCTTTCTTT. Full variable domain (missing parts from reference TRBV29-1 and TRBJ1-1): SAVISQKPSRDICQRGTSLTIQCQVDSQVTMMFWYRQQPGQSLTLIATANQGSEATYESGFVIDKFPISRPNLTFSTLTVSNMSPEDSSIYLCSAMPTHMASTEAFFGQGTRLTVV.

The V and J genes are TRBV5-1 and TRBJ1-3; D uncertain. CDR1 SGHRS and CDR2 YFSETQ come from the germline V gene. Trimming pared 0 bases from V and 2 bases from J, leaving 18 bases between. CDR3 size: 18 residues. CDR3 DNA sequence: TGCGCCAGCAGCTTGGTTAGTGTATCCACGGTGACTGGAAACACCATATATTTT. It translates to CASSLVSVSTVTGNTIYF.

The CDR3 DNA is TGTGCCAGCAGCCGCGAATGGACTAGCGGGGCTTTAGTTACGCAGTATTTT. Protein sequence: CASSREWTSGALVTQYF. The chain employs TRBV4-2 and TRBJ2-3; 12 bases match TRBD2. Looked up from germline, CDR1 is LGHNA and CDR2 is YNFKEQ. The J segment lost 8 bases and the V segment lost 4 bases, leaving 13 bases of the junction unmatched. The CDR3 consists of 17 residues.

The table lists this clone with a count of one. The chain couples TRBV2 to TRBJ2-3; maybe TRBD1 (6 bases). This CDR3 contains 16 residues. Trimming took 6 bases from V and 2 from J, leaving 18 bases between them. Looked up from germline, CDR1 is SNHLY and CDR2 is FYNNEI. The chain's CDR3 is CASRLDSLRVTDTQYF. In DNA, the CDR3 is TGTGCCAGCAGGTTGGACAGCCTGAGGGTCACAGATACGCAGTATTTT.

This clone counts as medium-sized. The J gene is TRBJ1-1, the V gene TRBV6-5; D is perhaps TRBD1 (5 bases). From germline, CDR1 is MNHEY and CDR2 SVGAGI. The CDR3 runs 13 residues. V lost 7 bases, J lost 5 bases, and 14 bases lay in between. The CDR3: CASTKQGSTEAFF. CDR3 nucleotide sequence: TGTGCCAGCACCAAGCAGGGAAGTACTGAAGCTTTCTTT.

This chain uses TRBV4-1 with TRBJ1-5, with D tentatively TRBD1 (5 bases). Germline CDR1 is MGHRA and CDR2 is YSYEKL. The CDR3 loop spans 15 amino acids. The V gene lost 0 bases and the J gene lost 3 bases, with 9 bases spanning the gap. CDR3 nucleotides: TGCGCCAGCAGCCAAGATCCAGGGTTCAATCAGCCCCAGCATTTT. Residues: CASSQDPGFNQPQHF.

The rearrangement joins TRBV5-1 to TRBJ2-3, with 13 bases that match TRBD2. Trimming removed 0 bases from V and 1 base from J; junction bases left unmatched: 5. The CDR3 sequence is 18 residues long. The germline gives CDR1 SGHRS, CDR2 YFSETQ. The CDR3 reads CASSLATSGGAGTDTQYF. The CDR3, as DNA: TGCGCCAGCAGCTTGGCTACTAGCGGGGGGGCGGGCACAGATACGCAGTATTTT.

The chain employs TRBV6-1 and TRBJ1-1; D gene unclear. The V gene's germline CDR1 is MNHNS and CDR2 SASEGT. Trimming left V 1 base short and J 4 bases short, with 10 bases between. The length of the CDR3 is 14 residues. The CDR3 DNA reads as TGTGCCAGCAGTGAAGTCGACGAGGGCACTGAAGCTTTCTTT. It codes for CASSEVDEGTEAFF.

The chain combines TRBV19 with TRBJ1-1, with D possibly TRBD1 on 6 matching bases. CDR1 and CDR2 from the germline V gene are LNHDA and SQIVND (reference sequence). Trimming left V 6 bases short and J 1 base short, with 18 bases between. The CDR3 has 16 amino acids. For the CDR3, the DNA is TGTGCCAGTAGCGATACCTGGACAGCTAGGAACACTGAAGCTTTCTTT. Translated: CASSDTWTARNTEAFF.

The CDR3 spells CASSYNRGLNTIYF. CDR3 DNA sequence: TGTGCCAGCAGTTACAACAGGGGACTAAACACCATATATTTT. The chain is built from TRBV6-5 and TRBJ1-3, with 7 bases identical to TRBD1. The germline V gene has CDR1 MNHEY and CDR2 SVGAGI. V shed 2 bases, J shed 6 bases, and the junction held 4 bases outside the gene matches. The CDR3 is 14 amino acids.

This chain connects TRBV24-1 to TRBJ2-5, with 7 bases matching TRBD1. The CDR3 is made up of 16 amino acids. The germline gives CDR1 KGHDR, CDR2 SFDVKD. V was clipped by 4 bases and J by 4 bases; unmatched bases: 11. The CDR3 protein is CATSERTPWDRETQYF. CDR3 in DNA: TGTGCCACCAGTGAACGGACCCCCTGGGACAGAGAGACCCAGTACTTC.

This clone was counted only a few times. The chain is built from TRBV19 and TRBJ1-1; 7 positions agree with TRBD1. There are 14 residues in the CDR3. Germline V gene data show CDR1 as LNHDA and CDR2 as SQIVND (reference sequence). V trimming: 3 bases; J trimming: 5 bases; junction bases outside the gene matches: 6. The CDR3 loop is CASSIRAGGTEAFF. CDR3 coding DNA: TGTGCCAGTAGTATTAGGGCAGGGGGGACTGAAGCTTTCTTT.

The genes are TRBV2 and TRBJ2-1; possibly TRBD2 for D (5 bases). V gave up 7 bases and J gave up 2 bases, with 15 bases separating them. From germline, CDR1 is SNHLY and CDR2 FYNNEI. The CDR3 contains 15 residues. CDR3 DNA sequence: TGTGCCAGCAATCCTTGGAGAGGGACCTACAATGAGCAGTTCTTC. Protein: CASNPWRGTYNEQFF.

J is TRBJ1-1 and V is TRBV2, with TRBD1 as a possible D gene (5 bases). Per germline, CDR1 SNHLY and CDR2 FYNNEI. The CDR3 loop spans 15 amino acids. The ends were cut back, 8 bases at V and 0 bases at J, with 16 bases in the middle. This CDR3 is CASEGRARLNTEAFF. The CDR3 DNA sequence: TGTGCCAGCGAGGGGAGGGCAAGGTTGAACACTGAAGCTTTCTTT.

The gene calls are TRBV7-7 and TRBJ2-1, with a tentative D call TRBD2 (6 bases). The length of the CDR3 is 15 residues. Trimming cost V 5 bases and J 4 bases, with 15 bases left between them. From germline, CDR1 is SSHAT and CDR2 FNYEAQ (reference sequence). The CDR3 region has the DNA TGTGCCAGCAGCCAAGGACTAACGATGTACAATGAGCAGTTCTTC. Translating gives CASSQGLTMYNEQFF.

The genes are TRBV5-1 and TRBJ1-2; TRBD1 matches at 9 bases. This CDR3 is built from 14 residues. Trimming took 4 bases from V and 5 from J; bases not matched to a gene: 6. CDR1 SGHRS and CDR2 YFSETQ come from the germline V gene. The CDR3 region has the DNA TGCGCCAGCAGCCCCCTTGGGACAGGGTATGGCTACACCTTC. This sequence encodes CASSPLGTGYGYTF.

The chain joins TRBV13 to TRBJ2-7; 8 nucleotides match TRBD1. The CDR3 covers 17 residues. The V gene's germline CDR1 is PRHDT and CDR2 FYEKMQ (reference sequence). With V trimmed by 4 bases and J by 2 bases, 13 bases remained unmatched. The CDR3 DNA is TGTGCCAGCAGCTCAGGAGGACCGGGACAGGCACCCTACGAGCAGTACTTC. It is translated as CASSSGGPGQAPYEQYF. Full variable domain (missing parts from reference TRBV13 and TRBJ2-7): AAGVIQSPRHLIKEKRETATLKCYPIPRHDTVYWYQQGPGQDPQFLISFYEKMQSDKGSIPDRFSAQQFSDYHSELNMSSLELGDSALYFCASSSGGPGQAPYEQYFGPGTRLTVT.

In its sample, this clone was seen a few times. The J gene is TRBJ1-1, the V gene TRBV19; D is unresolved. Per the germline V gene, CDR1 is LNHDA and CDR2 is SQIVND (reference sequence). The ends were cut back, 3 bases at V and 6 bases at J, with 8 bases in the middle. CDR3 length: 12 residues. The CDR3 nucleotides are TGTGCCAGTAGTATTTGGCAGTCTGAAGCTTTCTTT. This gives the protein CASSIWQSEAFF.